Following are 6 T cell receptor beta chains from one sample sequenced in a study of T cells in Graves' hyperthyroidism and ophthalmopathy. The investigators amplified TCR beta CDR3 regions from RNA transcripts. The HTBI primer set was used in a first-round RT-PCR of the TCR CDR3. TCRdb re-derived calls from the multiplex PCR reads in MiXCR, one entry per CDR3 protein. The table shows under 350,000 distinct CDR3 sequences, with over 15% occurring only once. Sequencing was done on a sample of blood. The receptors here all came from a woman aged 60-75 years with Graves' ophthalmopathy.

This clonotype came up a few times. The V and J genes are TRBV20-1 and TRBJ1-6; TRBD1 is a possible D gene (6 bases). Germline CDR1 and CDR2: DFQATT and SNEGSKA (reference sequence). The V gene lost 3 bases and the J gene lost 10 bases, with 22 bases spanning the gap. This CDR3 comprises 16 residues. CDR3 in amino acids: CSASPLKGEKPSPLHF. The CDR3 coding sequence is TGCAGTGCTAGCCCCCTTAAGGGGGAAAAACCATCACCCCTCCACTTT.

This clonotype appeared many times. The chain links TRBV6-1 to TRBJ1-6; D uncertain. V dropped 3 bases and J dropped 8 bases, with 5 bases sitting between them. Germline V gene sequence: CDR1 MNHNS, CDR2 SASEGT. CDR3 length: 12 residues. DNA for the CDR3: TGTGCCAGCAGTGAGGGTTATTCACCCCTCCACTTT. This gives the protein CASSEGYSPLHF.

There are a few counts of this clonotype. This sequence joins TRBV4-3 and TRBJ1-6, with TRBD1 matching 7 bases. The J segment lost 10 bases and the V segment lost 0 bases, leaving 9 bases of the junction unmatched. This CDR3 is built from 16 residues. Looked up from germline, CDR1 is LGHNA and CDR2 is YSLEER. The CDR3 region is CASSQEGPGGYSPLHF. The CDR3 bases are TGCGCCAGCAGCCAAGAAGGTCCAGGGGGATACTCACCCCTCCACTTT.

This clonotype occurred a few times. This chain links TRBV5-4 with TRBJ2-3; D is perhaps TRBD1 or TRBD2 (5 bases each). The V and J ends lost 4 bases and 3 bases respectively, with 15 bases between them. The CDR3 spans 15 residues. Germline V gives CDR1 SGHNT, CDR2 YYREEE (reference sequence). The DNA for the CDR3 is TGTGCCAGCAGCAAACCGGGGCGTTTAACAGATACGCAGTATTTT. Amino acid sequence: CASSKPGRLTDTQYF. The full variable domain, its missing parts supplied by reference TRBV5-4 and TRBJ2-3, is ETGVTQSPTHLIKTRGQQVTLRCSSQSGHNTVSWYQQALGQGPQFIFQYYREEENGRGNFPPRFSGLQFPNYSSELNVNALELDDSALYLCASSKPGRLTDTQYFGPGTRLTVL.

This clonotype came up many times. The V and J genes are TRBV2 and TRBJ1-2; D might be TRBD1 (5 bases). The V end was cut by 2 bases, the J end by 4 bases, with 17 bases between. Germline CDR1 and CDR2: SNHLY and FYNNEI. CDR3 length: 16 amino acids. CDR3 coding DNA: TGTGCCAGCAGTGAAACAGAACAGGCCCTTATCTATGGCTACACCTTC. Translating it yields CASSETEQALIYGYTF.

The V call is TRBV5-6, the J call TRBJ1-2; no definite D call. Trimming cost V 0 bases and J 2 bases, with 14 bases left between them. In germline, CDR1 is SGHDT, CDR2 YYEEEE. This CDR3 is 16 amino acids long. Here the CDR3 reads CASSLDLRASNYGYTF. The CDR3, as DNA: TGTGCCAGCAGCTTGGATTTGAGGGCATCGAACTATGGCTACACCTTC.